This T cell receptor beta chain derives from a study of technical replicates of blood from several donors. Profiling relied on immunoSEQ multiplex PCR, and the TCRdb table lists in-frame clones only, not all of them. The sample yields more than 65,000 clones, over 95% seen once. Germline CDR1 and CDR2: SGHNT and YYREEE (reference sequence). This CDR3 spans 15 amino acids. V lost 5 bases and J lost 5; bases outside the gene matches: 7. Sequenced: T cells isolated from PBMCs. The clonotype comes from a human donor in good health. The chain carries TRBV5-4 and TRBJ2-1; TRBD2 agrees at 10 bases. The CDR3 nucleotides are TGTGCCAGCAGTTCTAGCGGGAGAACACACAATGAGCAGTTCTTC. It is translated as CASSSSGRTHNEQFF.